Sequencing of this TCR beta chain was carried out in a study of blood T cell repertoires in COVID-19. The CDR3 spans 15 residues. The ends were cut back, 1 base at V and 0 bases at J, with 6 bases in the middle. Looked up from germline, CDR1 is SGHAT and CDR2 is FQNNGV. Original methodology: Amplified reference gene primers provided the basis for estimating nucleated cell counts. Here immunoSEQ multiplex PCR was the method, and the copy in TCRdb shows in-frame clones only, minus some. V, J and clone size reflect that table, while D and trimming were determined from the DNA. The sample holds 200,000 to 300,000 clones, 65% to 90% seen once.

This rearrangement joins TRBV11-2 to TRBJ1-4; tentative D call: TRBD1 (6 bases). Sequencing input: peripheral blood. This receptor was identified in a man aged 25-45 years with active or convalescent COVID-19. The CDR3 nucleotides read TGTGCCAGCAGCTTAGGGACAGCAACTAATGAAAAACTGTTTTTT. Protein: CASSLGTATNEKLFF. Complete variable domain (other parts from reference TRBV11-2 and TRBJ1-4): EAGVAQSPRYKIIEKRQSVAFWCNPISGHATLYWYQQILGQGPKLLIQFQNNGVVDDSQLPKDRFSAERLKGVDSTLKIQPAKLEDSAVYLCASSLGTATNEKLFFGSGTQLSVL.